Listed here is a single T cell receptor beta chain. These data belong to a study of blood T cell repertoires in COVID-19. The data were produced by immunoSEQ multiplex PCR, yet TCRdb's version contains in-frame clones alone and is incomplete. The sample records about 200,000 clones, 83% being singletons. This sequence was found in a woman between 50 and 59 years old who had been exposed to COVID-19. The sequencing sample was made of PBMCs or T cells enriched from blood (not recorded which).

CDR3 residues: CASSTTSPDYNEQFF. The CDR3 region has the DNA TGCGCCAGCAGCACCACTAGCCCGGATTACAATGAGCAGTTCTTC. V gene TRBV5-1 combines with J gene TRBJ2-1; D possibly corresponds to TRBD2 (6 bases). The CDR3 length is 15 residues. Trimming took off 4 bases at V and 4 bases at J, with 15 bases between the two ends. CDR1 and CDR2 (germline): SGHRS, YFSETQ.